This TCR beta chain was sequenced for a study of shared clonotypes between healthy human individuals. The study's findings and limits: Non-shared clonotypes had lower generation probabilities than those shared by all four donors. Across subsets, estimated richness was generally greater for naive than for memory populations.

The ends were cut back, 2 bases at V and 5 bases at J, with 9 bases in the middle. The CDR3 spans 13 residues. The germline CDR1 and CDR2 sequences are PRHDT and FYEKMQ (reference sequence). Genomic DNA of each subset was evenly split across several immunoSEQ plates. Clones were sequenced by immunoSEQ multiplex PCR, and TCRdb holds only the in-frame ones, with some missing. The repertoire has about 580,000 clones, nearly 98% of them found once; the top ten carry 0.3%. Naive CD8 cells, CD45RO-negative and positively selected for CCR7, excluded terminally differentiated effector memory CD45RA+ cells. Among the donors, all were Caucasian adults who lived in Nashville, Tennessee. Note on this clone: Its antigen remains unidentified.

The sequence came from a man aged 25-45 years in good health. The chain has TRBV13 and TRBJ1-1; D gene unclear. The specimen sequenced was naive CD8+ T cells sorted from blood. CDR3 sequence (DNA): TGTGCCAGCAGCTTATACAGCGGGACTGAAGCTTTCTTT. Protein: CASSLYSGTEAFF.